This T cell receptor (beta chain) was retrieved from a study of blood T cell repertoires in COVID-19. Study summary: Specimens from acute and convalescent COVID-19 originated in the United States, Italy and Spain. T cells, B-cell-depleted T cells, or PBMCs supplied cDNA or gDNA.

Authors' analysis steps: Reference gene primer amplification gave estimated nucleated cell counts. Sequencing was performed with immunoSEQ multiplex PCR; in TCRdb, only in-frame clones are kept and a portion is missing. V, J and clone size were drawn from that table, and D and trimming were deduced from the DNA. The sample lists over 65,000 clones; 81% were seen once. Germline V gene sequence: CDR1 SGHNT, CDR2 YYREEE (reference sequence). The CDR3 runs to 13 residues. Trimming at V came to 2 bases and at J to 8 bases, leaving 5 bases not matched to a gene. V gene TRBV5-4 combines with J gene TRBJ1-2, with 8 nucleotides matching TRBD1. Material for sequencing was peripheral blood. The receptor was isolated from a human donor in a cohort sampled during active COVID-19. CDR3 in DNA: TGTGCCAGCAGCTTAACAGACAGGGGAGGCTACACCTTC. It encodes CASSLTDRGGYTF. The full variable domain, rest sourced from reference TRBV5-4 and TRBJ1-2, is ETGVTQSPTHLIKTRGQQVTLRCSSQSGHNTVSWYQQALGQGPQFIFQYYREEENGRGNFPPRFSGLQFPNYSSELNVNALELDDSALYLCASSLTDRGGYTFGSGTRLTVV.